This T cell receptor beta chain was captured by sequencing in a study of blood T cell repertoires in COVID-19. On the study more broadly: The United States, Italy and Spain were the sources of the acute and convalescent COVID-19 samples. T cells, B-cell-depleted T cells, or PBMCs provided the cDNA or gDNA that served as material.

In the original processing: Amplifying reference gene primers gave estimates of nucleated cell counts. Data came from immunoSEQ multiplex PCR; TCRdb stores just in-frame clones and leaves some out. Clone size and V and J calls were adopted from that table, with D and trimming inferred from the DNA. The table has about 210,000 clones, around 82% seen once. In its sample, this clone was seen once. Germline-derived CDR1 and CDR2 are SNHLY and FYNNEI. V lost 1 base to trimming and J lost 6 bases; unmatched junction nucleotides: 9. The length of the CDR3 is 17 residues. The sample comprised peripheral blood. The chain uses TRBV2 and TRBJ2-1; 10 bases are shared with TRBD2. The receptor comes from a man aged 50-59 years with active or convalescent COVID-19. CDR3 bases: TGTGCCAGCAGTGAAGTACCTGGAGCGGGAGGGATCAATGAGCAGTTCTTC. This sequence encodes CASSEVPGAGGINEQFF.